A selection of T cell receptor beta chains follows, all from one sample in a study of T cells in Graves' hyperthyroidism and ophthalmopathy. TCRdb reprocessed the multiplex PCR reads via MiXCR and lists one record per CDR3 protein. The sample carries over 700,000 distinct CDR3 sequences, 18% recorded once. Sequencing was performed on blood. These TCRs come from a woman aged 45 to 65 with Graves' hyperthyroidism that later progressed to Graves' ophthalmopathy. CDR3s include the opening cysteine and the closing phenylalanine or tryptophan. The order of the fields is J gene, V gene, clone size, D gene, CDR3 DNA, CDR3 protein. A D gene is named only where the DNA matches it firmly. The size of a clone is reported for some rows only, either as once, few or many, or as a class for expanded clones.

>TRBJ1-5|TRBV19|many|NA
TGTGCCAGTAGCCCGGGACAACGACAGCCCCAGCATTTT
CASSPGQRQPQHF
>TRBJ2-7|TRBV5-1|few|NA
TGCGCCAGCAGCTTGGCAGGGGCCACCGTCGGGGAGCAGTACTTC
CASSLAGATVGEQYF
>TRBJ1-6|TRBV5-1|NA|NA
TGCGCCAGCAGCTTGGCCTTGGATAGGTCCTATAATTCACCCCTCCACTTT
CASSLALDRSYNSPLHF
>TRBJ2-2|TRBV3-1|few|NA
TGTGTCAGCAGCCAAGGGGCAGGCGCGAACACCGGGGAGCTGTTTTTT
CVSSQGAGANTGELFF
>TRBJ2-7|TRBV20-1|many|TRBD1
TGCAGTGCTAGGGACTCTCCGACAGGGAACTCCTACGAGCAGTACTTC
CSARDSPTGNSYEQYF
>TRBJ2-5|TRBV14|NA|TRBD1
TGTGCCAGCAGCCAACCAGGGGGCCTTCCAGAGACCCAGTACTTC
CASSQPGGLPETQYF
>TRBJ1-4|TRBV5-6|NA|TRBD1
TGTGCCAGCAGCTCAGTGGGACAGAGTGCAACTAATGAAAAACTGTTTTTT
CASSSVGQSATNEKLFF
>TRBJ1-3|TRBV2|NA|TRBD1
TGTGCCAGCAGTGGTATCAGGGGGAACACCATATATTTT
CASSGIRGNTIYF
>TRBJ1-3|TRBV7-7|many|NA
TGTGCTAGCAGCTTAGCGACAGCAGGTAGCACCATATATTTT
CASSLATAGSTIYF
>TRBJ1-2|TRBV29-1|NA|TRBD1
TGCAGCGTCGACAGGGGCGGCTATGGCTACACCTTC
CSVDRGGYGYTF
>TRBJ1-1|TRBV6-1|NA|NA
TGTCTGGCCGGACAGCTGGGCACTGAAGCTTTCTTT
CLAGQLGTEAFF
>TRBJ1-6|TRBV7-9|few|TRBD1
TGTGCCAGCAGTTTCCCCACAGGGGAGTACGGTTCACCCCTCCACTTT
CASSFPTGEYGSPLHF
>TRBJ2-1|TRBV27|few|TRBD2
TGTGCCAGCAGCGGCGGGGGTCCCTACAATGAGCAGTTCTTC
CASSGGGPYNEQFF
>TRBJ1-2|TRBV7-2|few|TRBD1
TGTGCCAGCACCCCGGAGGGGGCGGACTTCTATGGCTACACCTTC
CASTPEGADFYGYTF
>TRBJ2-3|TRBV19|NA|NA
TGTGCCAGTAGTATGGAAGTGGGCCTCACAGATACGCAGTATTTT
CASSMEVGLTDTQYF
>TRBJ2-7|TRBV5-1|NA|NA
TGCGTCAGCAGCTTGGCAGGTCTGCCGTACGAGCAGTACTTC
CVSSLAGLPYEQYF
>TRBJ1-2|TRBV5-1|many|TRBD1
TGCGCCAGCAGCTCCCCTCGGGATCAGGGGGATAACTATGGCTACACCTTC
CASSSPRDQGDNYGYTF
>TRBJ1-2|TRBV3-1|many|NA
TGTGCCAGCAGCCCCTCTGGAGGAGGAGGATATGGCTACACCTTC
CASSPSGGGGYGYTF
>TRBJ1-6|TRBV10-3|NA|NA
TGTGCCATCAGTGGTCCACCGAATAATTCACCCCTCCACTTT
CAISGPPNNSPLHF
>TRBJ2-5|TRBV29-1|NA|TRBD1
TGCAGCGTGGAATCCTACAGGGGAGAGACCCAGTACTTC
CSVESYRGETQYF
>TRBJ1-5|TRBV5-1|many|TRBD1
TGCGCCAGCAGCTTGGATGGGACAGGCAATCAGCCCCAGCATTTT
CASSLDGTGNQPQHF
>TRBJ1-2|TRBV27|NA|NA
TGTGCCAGCAGTTTATGGGGCGGCTTCGCCTATGGCTACACCTTC
CASSLWGGFAYGYTF
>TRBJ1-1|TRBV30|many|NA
TGTGCCTGGACGTTCGTGAACACTGAAGCTTTCTTT
CAWTFVNTEAFF
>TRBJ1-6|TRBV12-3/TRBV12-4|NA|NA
TGTGCCAGCAGTTCCATAAATTCACCCCTCCACTTT
CASSSINSPLHF
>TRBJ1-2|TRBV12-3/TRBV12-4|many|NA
TGTGCCAGCAGTCTTCGACCCAGTCTGGGCTATGGCTACACCTTC
CASSLRPSLGYGYTF
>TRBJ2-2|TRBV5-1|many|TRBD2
TGCGCCAGCAGCCAAACTAGCGCCAACACCGGGGAGCTGTTTTTT
CASSQTSANTGELFF
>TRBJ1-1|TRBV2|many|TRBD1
TGTGCCAGCAGTAAGAGACAGGGAAGGACTTTCTTT
CASSKRQGRTFF
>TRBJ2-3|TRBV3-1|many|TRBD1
TGTGCCAGCAGCCAAGATGTTACAGGGGGCATCGATACGCAGTATTTT
CASSQDVTGGIDTQYF
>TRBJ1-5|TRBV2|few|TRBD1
TGTGCCAGCAGCTTCGGACAGGAGGCAGGTCAGCCCCAGCATTTT
CASSFGQEAGQPQHF
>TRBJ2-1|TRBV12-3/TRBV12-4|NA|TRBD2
TGTGCCAGCAGTTTTGGGACTAGCGCACTTAGCTCCTACAATGAGCAGTTCTTC
CASSFGTSALSSYNEQFF
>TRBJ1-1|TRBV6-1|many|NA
TGTGCCAGCAATACACAGGGTCTCAAAGCTTTCTTT
CASNTQGLKAFF
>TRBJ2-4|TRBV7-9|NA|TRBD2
TGTGCCAGCAGCTTAGCGCCGGGGGGGCAATTCCTAGCCAAAAACATTCAGTACTTC
CASSLAPGGQFLAKNIQYF
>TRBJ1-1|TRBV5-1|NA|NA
TGCGCCAGCAGCTTGGTTTTGGATACGAACACTGAAGCTTTCTTT
CASSLVLDTNTEAFF
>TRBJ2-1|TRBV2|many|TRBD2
TGTGCCAGCACGGGACTAGCGGAATACAATGAGCAGTTCTTC
CASTGLAEYNEQFF
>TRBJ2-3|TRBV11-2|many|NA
TGTGCCAGCAGCCAGCGACAGGGCACAGATACGCAGTATTTT
CASSQRQGTDTQYF
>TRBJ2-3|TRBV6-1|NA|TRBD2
TGTGCCAGGAGCGGGGTAACAGATACGCAGTATTTT
CARSGVTDTQYF
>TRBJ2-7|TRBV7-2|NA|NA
TGTGCCAGCAGCTTACCCGACAAGGGGCCGTCCTACGAGCAGTACTTC
CASSLPDKGPSYEQYF
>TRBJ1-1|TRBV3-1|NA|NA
TGTGCCAGCAGCCAAGATCCGGCAGGAAAAACTGAAGCTTTCTTT
CASSQDPAGKTEAFF
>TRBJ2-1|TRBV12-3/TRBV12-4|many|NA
TGTGCCAGCAGTTCTCCTTTACAGGGTGCCGACTACAATGAGCAGTTCTTC
CASSSPLQGADYNEQFF
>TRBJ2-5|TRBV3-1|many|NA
TGTGCCAGCAGCCCGGGCGACATCGGTGAGACCCAGTACTTC
CASSPGDIGETQYF
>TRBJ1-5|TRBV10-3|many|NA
TGTGCCATCAGTGACAACAGGGTAAACAATCAGCCCCAGCATTTT
CAISDNRVNNQPQHF